These 11 T cell receptor beta chains share one sample of origin, sequenced in a study of T cells after posttransplantation cyclophosphamide. The protocol was immunoSEQ multiplex PCR, while the TCRdb copy is restricted to in-frame clones and leaves out a portion. Of 7,500 to 9,500 clones listed, roughly 87% were seen once; the top ten hold 1.5% to 2%. The sequenced material came from memory CD4+ T cells sorted from PBMCs. These receptors were collected from a woman aged 60-75 years in good health, CMV-negative, and a related stem cell transplant donor.

This chain uses TRBV30 with TRBJ2-7; tentatively, D is TRBD2 (5 bases). The germline V gene encodes CDR1 GTSNPN and CDR2 SVGIG (reference sequence). The CDR3 length is 13 residues. Trimming cost V 4 bases and J 0 bases, with 10 bases left between them. The CDR3 loop reads CAWITGNSYEQYF. For the CDR3, the DNA is TGTGCCTGGATCACGGGAAACTCCTACGAGCAGTACTTC.

This chain uses TRBV28 with TRBJ2-2; 8 bases map to TRBD2. Trimming at V came to 5 bases and at J to 6 bases, leaving 8 bases not matched to a gene. The germline CDR1 and CDR2 sequences are MDHEN and SYDVKM. CDR3 length equals 15 residues. As DNA, the CDR3 is TGTGCCAGCAGTACACGACGGGGGGGGGCCGGGGAGCTGTTTTTT. Its protein product is CASSTRRGGAGELFF. The variable domain in full, completed from reference TRBV28 and TRBJ2-2, reads DVKVTQSSRYLVKRTGEKVFLECVQDMDHENMFWYRQDPGLGLRLIYFSYDVKMKEKGDIPEGYSVSREKKERFSLILESASTNQTSMYLCASSTRRGGAGELFFGEGSRLTVL.

J is TRBJ1-3 and V is TRBV5-1; D is unresolved. Between the trimmed V and J ends, which lost 4 bases and 2 bases, there was a span of 10 bases. The CDR3 totals 14 residues. Germline V CDR1 and CDR2: SGHRS, YFSETQ. Here the CDR3 reads CASSLEPAGNTIYF. The CDR3 bases are TGCGCCAGCAGCCTGGAACCGGCTGGAAACACCATATATTTT.

The V and J genes are TRBV5-5 and TRBJ2-7; TRBD1 matches at 8 bases. V trimming: 2 bases; J trimming: 5 bases; junction bases outside the gene matches: 6. The CDR3 sequence is 14 residues long. Per germline, CDR1 SGHKS and CDR2 YYEKEE (reference sequence). The CDR3 here is CASSFGQGRHEQYV. The DNA of the CDR3 is TGTGCCAGCAGCTTTGGACAGGGTCGGCACGAGCAGTACGTC.

This chain uses TRBV6-6 with TRBJ1-5; tentatively, D is TRBD1 (5 bases). Germline V CDR1 and CDR2: MNHNY, SVGAGI (reference sequence). The length of the CDR3 is 14 residues. V lost 7 bases and J lost 5, with 15 bases in between. This CDR3 is CASTPERGYQPQHF. The CDR3 DNA follows: TGTGCCAGCACCCCGGAAAGGGGATATCAGCCCCAGCATTTT.

The rearrangement joins TRBV6-9 to TRBJ1-2; D remains unclear. The CDR3 consists of 13 residues. V lost 5 bases to trimming and J lost 4 bases, with 11 bases between them. Germline assignment: CDR1 MNHGY and CDR2 SVAAGI. CDR3 coding DNA: TGTGCCAGCAGTGATGGGCCGACCTATGGCTACACCTTC. Translated, it gives CASSDGPTYGYTF.

The chain combines TRBV5-5 with TRBJ2-5; maybe TRBD2 (6 bases). The CDR3 is 13 amino acids. Per the germline V gene, CDR1 is SGHKS and CDR2 is YYEKEE (reference sequence). With 6 bases removed from V and 1 base from J, the gap between germline ends came to 10 bases. CDR3 in amino acids: CASTSGSQETQYF. For the CDR3, the DNA is TGTGCCAGCACCAGCGGGTCCCAAGAGACCCAGTACTTC.

This chain uses TRBV6-5 with TRBJ2-3; 9 positions match TRBD1. Germline V gene data show CDR1 as MNHEY and CDR2 as SVGAGI. The CDR3 has 16 amino acids. The trim removed 0 bases at V and 5 bases at J, leaving 6 bases unmatched. The CDR3 loop reads CASSYSGTGLEDTQYF. CDR3 nucleotides: TGTGCCAGCAGTTACTCCGGGACAGGGCTGGAAGATACGCAGTATTTT.

V is TRBV19 and J is TRBJ1-6; D is possibly TRBD1 (5 bases). The germline CDR1 and CDR2 sequences are LNHDA and SQIVND (reference sequence). The CDR3 is 15 amino acids. The germline V and J ends were trimmed by 6 bases and 7 bases, with 16 bases remaining between them. The DNA for the CDR3 is TGTGCCAGTAGAACTGCCGGGGGGACGAATTCACCCCTCCACTTT. Translating gives CASRTAGGTNSPLHF.

The chain combines TRBV30 with TRBJ2-2, with D maybe TRBD2 (5 bases). The length of the CDR3 is 15 residues. Germline V gene data show CDR1 as GTSNPN and CDR2 as SVGIG (reference sequence). Trimming removed 0 bases from V and 5 bases from J, with 13 bases in between. The CDR3 region is CAWSVNLGVTGELFF. CDR3 nucleotide sequence: TGTGCCTGGAGTGTCAATTTGGGAGTTACCGGGGAGCTGTTTTTT.

The chain joins TRBV6-6 to TRBJ2-7, with D possibly matching TRBD2 (6 bases). The V gene's germline CDR1 is MNHNY and CDR2 SVGAGI (reference sequence). The CDR3 consists of 11 residues. The CDR3 region has the DNA TGTGCGACGCTTGGGGGGACCGAGCAGTACGTC. Its translation is CATLGGTEQYV.